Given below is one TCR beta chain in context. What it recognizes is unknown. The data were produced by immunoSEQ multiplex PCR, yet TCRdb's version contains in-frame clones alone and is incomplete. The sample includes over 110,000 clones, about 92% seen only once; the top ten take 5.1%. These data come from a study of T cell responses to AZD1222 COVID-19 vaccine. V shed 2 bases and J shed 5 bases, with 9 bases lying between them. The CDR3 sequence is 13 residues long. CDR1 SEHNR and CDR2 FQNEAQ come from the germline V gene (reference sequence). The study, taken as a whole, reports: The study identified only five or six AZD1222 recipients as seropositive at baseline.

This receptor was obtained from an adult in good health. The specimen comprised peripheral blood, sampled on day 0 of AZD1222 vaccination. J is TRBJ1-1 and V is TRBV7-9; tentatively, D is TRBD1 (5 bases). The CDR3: CASSLIGGTEAFF. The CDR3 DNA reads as TGTGCCAGCAGCTTAATCGGGGGGACTGAAGCTTTCTTT.